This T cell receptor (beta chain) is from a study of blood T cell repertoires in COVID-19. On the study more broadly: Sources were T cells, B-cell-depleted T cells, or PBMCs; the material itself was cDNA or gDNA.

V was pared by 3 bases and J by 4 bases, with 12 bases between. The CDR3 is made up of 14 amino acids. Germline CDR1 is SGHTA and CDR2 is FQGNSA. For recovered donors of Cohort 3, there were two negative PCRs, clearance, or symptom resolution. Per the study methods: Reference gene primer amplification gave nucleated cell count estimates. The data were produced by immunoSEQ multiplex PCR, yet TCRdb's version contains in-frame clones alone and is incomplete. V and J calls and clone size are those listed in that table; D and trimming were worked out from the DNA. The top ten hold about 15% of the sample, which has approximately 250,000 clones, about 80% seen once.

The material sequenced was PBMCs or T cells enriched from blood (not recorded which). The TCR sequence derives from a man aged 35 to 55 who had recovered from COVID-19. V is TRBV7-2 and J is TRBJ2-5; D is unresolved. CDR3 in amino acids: CASSFGSARETQYF. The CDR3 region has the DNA TGTGCCAGCAGCTTCGGGTCAGCTCGAGAGACCCAGTACTTC.